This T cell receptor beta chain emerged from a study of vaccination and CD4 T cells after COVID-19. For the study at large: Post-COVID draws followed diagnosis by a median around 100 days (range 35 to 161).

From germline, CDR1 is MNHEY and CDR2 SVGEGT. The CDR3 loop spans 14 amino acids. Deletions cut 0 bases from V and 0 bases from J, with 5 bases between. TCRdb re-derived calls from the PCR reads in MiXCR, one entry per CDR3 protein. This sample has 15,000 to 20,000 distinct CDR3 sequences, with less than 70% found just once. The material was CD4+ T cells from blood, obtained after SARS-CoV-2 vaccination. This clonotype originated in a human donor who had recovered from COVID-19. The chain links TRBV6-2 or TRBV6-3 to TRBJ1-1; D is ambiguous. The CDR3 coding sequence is TGTGCCAGCAGTTACTCAAGACTGAACACTGAAGCTTTCTTT. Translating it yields CASSYSRLNTEAFF.